These 20 T cell receptor beta chains were all obtained from the same sample, sequenced in a study of T cell repertoires in cytomegalovirus infection (dated by TCRdb to the late 2010s). The sequencer was an Illumina HiSeq 1500. The raw public reads went through TCRdb reprocessing: fastp at Q25, MiXCR clone calling, in-frame beta chains kept. CDR3 protein sequences are deduplicated, and each keeps its most common genes and DNA. Present in this sample are 100,000 to 150,000 distinct CDR3 sequences, approximately 9.2% of which were seen just once. The top ten clonotypes cover 10% of the sample. Material: PBMCs. Source of these receptors: a human donor in good health (CMV status not recorded). Some clones in this sample may be carry-over from other donors' samples.

The CDR3 here is CAAQKNSAETEAFF. Written as DNA, the CDR3 is TGTGCCGCTCAAAAGAACTCTGCCGAGACTGAAGCTTTCTTT. This chain joins TRBV24-1 and TRBJ1-1; D unresolved. The CDR3 loop spans 14 amino acids. The V and J ends lost 12 bases and 5 bases respectively, with 21 bases between them. Germline V gene lookup returns CDR1 KGHDR and CDR2 SFDVKD.

This clonotype was observed at least ten times. For the CDR3, the DNA is TGCAGCGTTGAAGGCAGGGGAAGCTACGAGCAGTACTTC. Amino acid sequence: CSVEGRGSYEQYF. This chain joins TRBV29-1 and TRBJ2-7; the D gene is possibly TRBD1 (6 bases). V lost 1 base and J 3 bases, leaving 10 bases between the germline ends. This CDR3 has 13 residues. The germline gives CDR1 SQVTM, CDR2 ANQGSEA.

In its sample, this clonotype was seen many times. V gene TRBV11-2 combines with J gene TRBJ2-1; D unresolved. There are 13 residues in the CDR3. CDR1 is SGHAT and CDR2 is FQNNGV in the germline V gene. Trimming cost V 7 bases and J 7 bases, with 14 bases left between them. The CDR3 nucleotides are TGTGCCAGCATCCCTTCCCTTGGGAATGAGCAGTTCTTC. Encoded protein: CASIPSLGNEQFF.

This clonotype has at least ten counts. The chain joins TRBV18 to TRBJ2-7; tentative D call: TRBD1 (5 bases). The CDR3 has 15 residues. CDR1 is KGHSH, CDR2 LQKENI, per germline. Trimming pared 9 bases from V and 4 bases from J, leaving 22 bases between. CDR3 DNA sequence: TGTGCCAGTCGAGATGAAGCCTCAGGGAATTACGAGCAGTACTTC. Residues: CASRDEASGNYEQYF.

This clonotype was counted at least ten times. The J gene is TRBJ2-5, the V gene TRBV7-8; D is possibly TRBD2 (6 bases). The CDR3 sequence is 15 residues long. The germline V gene has CDR1 SGHVS and CDR2 FQNEAQ. Trimming pared 1 base from V and 1 base from J, leaving 10 bases between. The CDR3, as DNA: TGTGCCAGCAGCTTAGGAAGCGGGCTCCAAGAGACCCAGTACTTC. Translation gives CASSLGSGLQETQYF.

Only a few counts were recorded for this clonotype. The V call is TRBV11-2, the J call TRBJ1-4; TRBD1 matches at 8 bases. There are 15 residues in the CDR3. Germline CDR1 and CDR2: SGHAT and FQNNGV. V dropped 6 bases and J dropped 0; count of bases not matched to a gene: 3. CDR3 region: CASSPDRATNEKLFF. In DNA, the CDR3 is TGTGCCAGCAGTCCGGACAGGGCAACTAATGAAAAACTGTTTTTT. Variable domain in full (rest from reference TRBV11-2 and TRBJ1-4): EAGVAQSPRYKIIEKRQSVAFWCNPISGHATLYWYQQILGQGPKLLIQFQNNGVVDDSQLPKDRFSAERLKGVDSTLKIQPAKLEDSAVYLCASSPDRATNEKLFFGSGTQLSVL.

In this sample, this clonotype turned up a few times. V gene TRBV20-1 combines with J gene TRBJ1-5; D gene ambiguous. Trimming left V 6 bases short and J 4 bases short, with 19 bases between. CDR1 DFQATT and CDR2 SNEGSKA come from the germline V gene (reference sequence). The length of the CDR3 is 15 residues. The CDR3 sequence is CSAPRSGVGNQPQHF. CDR3 nucleotides: TGCAGTGCCCCCAGATCGGGTGTAGGGAATCAGCCCCAGCATTTT.

This clonotype was seen only a few times. The chain has TRBV10-3 and TRBJ2-7; 15 nucleotides agree with TRBD2. Trimming cost V 6 bases and J 7 bases; bases outside gene matches: 1. Germline V gene lookup returns CDR1 ENHRY and CDR2 SYGVKD. The CDR3 runs to 13 residues. The chain's CDR3 is CAIRGLAGGEQYF. CDR3 nucleotides: TGTGCCATCAGAGGACTAGCGGGAGGGGAGCAGTACTTC.

This clonotype was picked up a small number of times. This chain links TRBV6-1 with TRBJ1-2, with D maybe TRBD1 (5 bases). Trimming took 1 base from V and 0 from J, leaving 6 bases between them. CDR1 MNHNS and CDR2 SASEGT come from the germline V gene. The CDR3 totals 14 residues. CDR3 in amino acids: CASSEGGTNYGYTF. The CDR3 bases are TGTGCCAGCAGTGAAGGGGGCACTAACTATGGCTACACCTTC.

This clonotype was seen more than once but under ten times. The rearrangement links TRBV20-1 to TRBJ1-5, with D unclear. Germline CDR1 and CDR2: DFQATT and SNEGSKA (reference sequence). The CDR3 has 15 residues. Trimming stripped 4 bases from V and 9 bases from J, with 22 bases between. The CDR3 DNA reads TGCAGTGCTATCACCTCTGGGCGGGAAAGGCGGCCCCAGCATTTT. This translates into CSAITSGRERRPQHF.

J is TRBJ1-1 and V is TRBV28, with D uncertain. V dropped 3 bases and J dropped 6 bases, with 8 bases sitting between them. The CDR3 is 12 amino acids. CDR1 MDHEN and CDR2 SYDVKM come from the germline V gene. CDR3 coding DNA: TGTGCCAGCAGTTTGTCGAGGGCTGAAGCTTTCTTT. It encodes CASSLSRAEAFF.

This chain connects TRBV20-1 to TRBJ1-1, with TRBD1 matching 8 bases. The germline gives CDR1 DFQATT, CDR2 SNEGSKA (reference sequence). CDR3 length: 15 residues. Germline trimming cut 0 bases from V and 4 bases from J; bases unmatched to any gene: 7. Here the CDR3 reads CSAREDRGRSTEAFF. The DNA of the CDR3 is TGCAGTGCTAGAGAAGACAGGGGTAGGAGCACTGAAGCTTTCTTT.

This clonotype was counted at least ten times. J is TRBJ1-5 and V is TRBV28; 8 positions agree with TRBD1. The CDR3 sequence is 18 residues long. V shed 2 bases and J 1 base; nucleotides not matched to a gene: 10. The V gene's germline CDR1 is MDHEN and CDR2 SYDVKM. In DNA, the CDR3 is TGTGCCAGCAGTTTAGGGGTCCAGGGGGCGTTAAGCAATCAGCCCCAGCATTTT. Protein: CASSLGVQGALSNQPQHF.

The chain is built from TRBV12-3 or TRBV12-4 and TRBJ1-4, with a possible D match to TRBD1 (6 bases). CDR3 length: 15 amino acids. The ends were cut back, 4 bases at V and 4 bases at J, with 13 bases in the middle. For the CDR3, the DNA is TGTGCCAGCAGTTCCCCGACCAGGGGTAATGAAAAACTGTTTTTT. This gives the protein CASSSPTRGNEKLFF.

The J gene is TRBJ2-1, the V gene TRBV7-9; D gene uncertain. V shed 5 bases and J shed 11 bases, with 16 bases lying between them. This CDR3 spans 13 amino acids. Germline CDR1 SEHNR, CDR2 FQNEAQ (reference sequence). The CDR3 spells CASSTERLVQQFF. As DNA, the CDR3 is TGTGCCAGCAGCACCGAACGCTTGGTCCAGCAGTTCTTC.

The rearrangement links TRBV19 to TRBJ2-2, with 9 bases that match TRBD2. The V gene end was trimmed by 7 bases and the J gene end by 4 bases; junction bases not matched to a gene: 16. Germline V CDR1 and CDR2: LNHDA, SQIVND (reference sequence). The length of the CDR3 is 18 residues. The CDR3 sequence: CASTHPPSGGPSTGELFF. Here the CDR3 DNA reads TGTGCCAGTACCCATCCCCCGAGCGGGGGGCCAAGCACCGGGGAGCTGTTTTTT.

In this sample, this clonotype turned up many times. This chain joins TRBV19 and TRBJ1-2; D uncertain. CDR3 length: 15 amino acids. Germline V lookup: CDR1 LNHDA, CDR2 SQIVND (reference sequence). V lost 7 bases to trimming and J lost 2 bases, with 17 bases between them. CDR3 in amino acids: CASIPSWAGNYGYTF. The CDR3 nucleotides read TGTGCCAGTATCCCAAGTTGGGCAGGCAACTATGGCTACACCTTC.

This clonotype was recorded at least ten times. The chain uses TRBV20-1 and TRBJ2-7; D perhaps matches TRBD2 (5 bases). Per the germline V gene, CDR1 is DFQATT and CDR2 is SNEGSKA (reference sequence). The CDR3 has 16 amino acids. V shed 0 bases and J shed 2 bases, with 17 bases lying between them. The CDR3 nucleotides are TGCAGTGCTAGAGATCTCTCAAGACTATCGACCTACGAGCAGTACTTC. It is translated as CSARDLSRLSTYEQYF.

This clonotype has just a few counts. J is TRBJ1-2 and V is TRBV29-1; 7 bases align to TRBD1. There are 16 residues in the CDR3. From germline, CDR1 is SQVTM and CDR2 ANQGSEA. J lost 4 bases, V lost 6 bases, and 17 bases had no gene match. CDR3 protein: CSVGRDSEPFSYGYTF. The DNA of the CDR3 is TGCAGCGTGGGGCGGGACAGCGAGCCCTTTAGCTATGGCTACACCTTC.

This clonotype was counted ten times or more. The chain couples TRBV5-1 to TRBJ1-5; 7 bases are shared with TRBD1. The CDR3 length is 15 residues. Germline assignment: CDR1 SGHRS and CDR2 YFSETQ. Trimming took 4 bases from V and 7 from J; bases not matched to a gene: 11. CDR3 residues: CASSPGEQGNQPQHF. The CDR3 DNA reads TGCGCCAGCAGCCCCGGGGAACAGGGGAACCAGCCCCAGCATTTT.